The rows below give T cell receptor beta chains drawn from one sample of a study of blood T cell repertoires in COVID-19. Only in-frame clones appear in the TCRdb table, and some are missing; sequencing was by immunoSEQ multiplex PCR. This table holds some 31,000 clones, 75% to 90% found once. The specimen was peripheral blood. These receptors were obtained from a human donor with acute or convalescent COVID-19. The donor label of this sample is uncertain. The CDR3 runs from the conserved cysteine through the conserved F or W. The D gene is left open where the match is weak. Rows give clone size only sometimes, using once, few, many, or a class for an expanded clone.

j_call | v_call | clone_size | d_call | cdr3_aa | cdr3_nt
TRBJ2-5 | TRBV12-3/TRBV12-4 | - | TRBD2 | CATRGVGETQYF | TGTGCCACCCGGGGGGTCGGGGAGACCCAGTACTTC
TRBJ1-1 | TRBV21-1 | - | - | CASILNTEAFF | TGTGCCAGCATCCTAAACACTGAAGCTTTCTTT
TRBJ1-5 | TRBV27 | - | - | CASSPQGFPYSNQPQHF | TGTGCCAGCAGTCCACAGGGCTTCCCTTATAGCAATCAGCCCCAGCATTTT
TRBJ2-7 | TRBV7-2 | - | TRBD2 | CASSLGASGSYEQYF | TGTGCCAGCAGCTTAGGGGCCAGCGGGAGCTACGAGCAGTACTTC
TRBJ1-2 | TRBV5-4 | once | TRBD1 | CASSSGTGSFYGYTF | TGTGCCAGCAGCTCCGGGACAGGGTCCTTCTATGGCTACACCTTC
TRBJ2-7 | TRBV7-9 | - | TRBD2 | CASSKRSSGSTSYEQYF | TGTGCCAGCAGCAAAAGATCTAGCGGGAGTACCTCCTACGAGCAGTACTTC
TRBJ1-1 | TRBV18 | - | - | CASSPDQGSNTEAFF | TGTGCCAGCTCACCAGACCAGGGTTCGAACACTGAAGCTTTCTTT
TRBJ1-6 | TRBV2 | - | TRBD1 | CASSRQGEGPLHF | TGTGCCAGCAGTCGACAGGGTGAAGGCCCCCTCCACTTT
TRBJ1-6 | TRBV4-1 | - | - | CASSQDTAPGLPLHF | TGCGCCAGCAGCCAAGATACAGCCCCGGGGTTACCCCTCCACTTT
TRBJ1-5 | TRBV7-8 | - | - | CASSRRPSGDQPQHF | TGTGCCAGCAGTCGCAGACCCTCAGGCGATCAGCCCCAGCATTTT
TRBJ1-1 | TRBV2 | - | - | CASNPGPEAFF | TGTGCCAGCAACCCAGGGCCTGAAGCTTTCTTT
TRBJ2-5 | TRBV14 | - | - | CASSYVRGGGETQYF | TGTGCCAGCAGCTACGTGAGGGGGGGCGGTGAGACCCAGTACTTC
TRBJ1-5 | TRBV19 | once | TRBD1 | CASTPGQGSQPQHF | TGTGCCAGTACCCCGGGACAGGGAAGTCAGCCCCAGCATTTT
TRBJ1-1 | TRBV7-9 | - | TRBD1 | CASSRTRDSFFF | TGTGCCAGCAGCCGCACCCGGGACAGCTTCTTCTTT
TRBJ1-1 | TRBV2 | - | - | CASSYGGTTEAFF | TGTGCCAGCAGCTACGGGGGGACCACTGAAGCTTTCTTT
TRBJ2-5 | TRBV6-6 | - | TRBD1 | CASSDWDSQETQYF | TGTGCCAGCAGTGACTGGGACAGCCAAGAGACCCAGTACTTC
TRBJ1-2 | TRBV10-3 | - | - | CAISEGSQTGGYTF | TGTGCCATCAGTGAAGGCAGCCAAACGGGTGGCTACACCTTC
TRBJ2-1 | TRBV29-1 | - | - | CATGTSGGNEQFF | TGCGCCACCGGGACATCTGGGGGCAATGAGCAGTTCTTC
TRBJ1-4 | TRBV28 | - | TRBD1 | CASREPGTGNEKLFF | TGTGCCAGCAGAGAGCCCGGGACAGGCAATGAAAAACTGTTTTTT
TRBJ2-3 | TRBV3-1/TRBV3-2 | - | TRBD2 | CASSAGSGGFHTQYF | TGTGCCAGCAGCGCTGGGAGCGGGGGATTTCATACGCAGTATTTT
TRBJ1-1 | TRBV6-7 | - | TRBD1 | CASSTHFDRGRLDTEAFF | TGTGCCAGCAGTACACACTTCGACAGGGGGCGCCTCGACACTGAAGCTTTCTTT
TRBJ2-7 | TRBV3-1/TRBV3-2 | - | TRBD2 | CASSQVGSSGGGGEQYF | TGTGCCAGCAGCCAAGTGGGAAGTAGCGGGGGGGGAGGAGAGCAGTACTTC
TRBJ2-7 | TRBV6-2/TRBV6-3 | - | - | CASSYGTTLSYEQYF | TGTGCCAGCAGTTACGGCACCACCCTTTCCTACGAGCAGTACTTC